Each of the 6 T cell receptor beta chains below was sequenced from the same sample in a study of cytomegalovirus exposure and HLA in healthy donors. PCR was performed using 60 Vbeta and 13 Jbeta primers. The method was immunoSEQ multiplex PCR; TCRdb's version includes in-frame clones alone and lacks a portion of them. This table has roughly 100,000 clones, around 60% appearing once. Sequenced material: PBMCs. These receptor sequences come from a man aged 25-45 years in good health and CMV-seropositive.

This clone was detected a few times. The J gene is TRBJ1-3, the V gene TRBV5-1; 7 bases map to TRBD1. The germline gives CDR1 SGHRS, CDR2 YFSETQ. The CDR3 loop spans 15 amino acids. Trimming took 1 base from V and 2 from J; bases not matched to a gene: 3. DNA for the CDR3: TGCGCCAGCAGCTTGACAGGGGAAACTGGAAACACCATATATTTT. It specifies CASSLTGETGNTIYF.

The CDR3: CASSLGLRVRNTEAFF. The CDR3 bases are TGTGCCAGCAGCCTCGGACTGAGGGTGAGGAACACTGAAGCTTTCTTT. The chain has TRBV11-2 and TRBJ1-1; no clear D gene. This CDR3 has 16 residues. V was cut by 5 bases and J by 1 base, with 17 bases left in between. Germline CDR1 SGHAT, CDR2 FQNNGV.

The V gene is TRBV10-3, the J gene TRBJ2-3; 8 positions agree with TRBD2. The V gene's germline CDR1 is ENHRY and CDR2 SYGVKD. The CDR3 contains 15 residues. Trimming cost V 6 bases and J 2 bases; bases outside gene matches: 7. The CDR3 region is CAISGGGGSTDTQYF. In nucleotides, the CDR3 is TGTGCCATCAGCGGTGGCGGGGGGTCCACAGATACGCAGTATTTT.

This clone showed up just a few times. This sequence joins TRBV4-1 and TRBJ1-4; D gene ambiguous. This CDR3 has 13 residues. The V gene's germline CDR1 is MGHRA and CDR2 YSYEKL. Trimming cost V 4 bases and J 5 bases, with 8 bases left between them. Written as DNA, the CDR3 is TGCGCCAGCAGCCGACCCGGGAATGAAAAACTGTTTTTT. As protein: CASSRPGNEKLFF.

The chain carries TRBV29-1 and TRBJ2-7, with 7 bases matching TRBD2. V was pared by 0 bases and J by 0 bases, with 8 bases of the junction left unmatched. Germline V gene data show CDR1 as SQVTM and CDR2 as ANQGSEA. The CDR3 is 16 residues long. The CDR3 here is CSVEDGEGPSSYEQYF. CDR3 in DNA: TGCAGCGTTGAAGATGGGGAGGGCCCTAGCTCCTACGAGCAGTACTTC.

This chain joins TRBV6-5 and TRBJ2-5; TRBD1 is a possible D gene (6 bases). The V end lost 6 bases, the J end lost 11 bases, and 13 bases lay between the germline ends. The CDR3 is 11 residues long. Germline V gene lookup returns CDR1 MNHEY and CDR2 SVGAGI. In DNA form, the CDR3 reads TGTGCCAGCAGCGAAGGGGGACGGCAGTACTTC. Its translation is CASSEGGRQYF.